This TCR beta chain was sequenced during a study of technical replicates of blood from several donors. The protocol was immunoSEQ multiplex PCR, while the TCRdb copy is restricted to in-frame clones and leaves out a portion. This repertoire shows approximately 88,000 clones, 94% found once; its top ten account for approximately 0.25%. V shed 4 bases and J 3 bases; nucleotides not matched to a gene: 11. This CDR3 has 16 residues. CDR1 LNHDA and CDR2 SQIVND come from the germline V gene (reference sequence). The rearrangement uses TRBV19 and TRBJ2-7, with 8 nucleotides matching TRBD2. The TCR sequence derives from a human donor in good health. Input material: T cells isolated from PBMCs. The CDR3, as DNA: TGTGCCAGTAGTACATATTTTAGCGGGATTCACTACGAGCAGTACTTC. Protein sequence: CASSTYFSGIHYEQYF.